This T cell receptor beta chain was sequenced for a study of blood T cell repertoires in COVID-19. In this sample, this clone turned up once. Per the original data handling: Scientists estimated how many nucleated cells there were by amplifying reference gene primers. The repertoire was sequenced with immunoSEQ multiplex PCR; TCRdb's copy has only in-frame clones and lacks some. From that table come the V and J calls and clone size; the DNA was used to work out D and trimming. Among about 380,000 clones listed, 90% were seen once. Input material: peripheral blood. This sequence originates from a man between 18 and 35 years old with active or convalescent COVID-19.

In nucleotides, the CDR3 is TGTGCCAGCAGCTTAATCCTCATGGACAGGATCTCTGGAAACACCATATATTTT. It yields the protein CASSLILMDRISGNTIYF. The chain uses TRBV7-2 and TRBJ1-3, with 7 bases identical to TRBD1. This CDR3 comprises 18 residues. Germline values: CDR1 SGHTA, CDR2 FQGNSA. The junction had 10 bases not matched to a gene; V was cut back by 2 bases and J by 0 bases.